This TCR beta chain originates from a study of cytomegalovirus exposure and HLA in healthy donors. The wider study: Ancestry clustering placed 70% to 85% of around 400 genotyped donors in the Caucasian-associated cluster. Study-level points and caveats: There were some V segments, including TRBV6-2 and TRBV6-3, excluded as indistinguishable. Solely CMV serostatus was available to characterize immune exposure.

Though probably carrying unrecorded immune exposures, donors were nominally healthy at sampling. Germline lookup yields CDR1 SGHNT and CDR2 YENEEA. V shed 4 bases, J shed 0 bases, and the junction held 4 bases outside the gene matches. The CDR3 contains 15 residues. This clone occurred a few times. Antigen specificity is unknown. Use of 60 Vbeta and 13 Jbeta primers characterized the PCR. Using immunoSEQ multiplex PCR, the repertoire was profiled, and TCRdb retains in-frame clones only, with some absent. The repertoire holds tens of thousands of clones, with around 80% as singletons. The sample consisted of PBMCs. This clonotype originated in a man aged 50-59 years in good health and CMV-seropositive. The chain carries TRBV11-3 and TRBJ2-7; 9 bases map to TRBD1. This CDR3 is CASSSGTGSSYEQYF. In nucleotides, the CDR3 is TGTGCCAGCAGCTCCGGGACAGGGAGCTCCTACGAGCAGTACTTC.